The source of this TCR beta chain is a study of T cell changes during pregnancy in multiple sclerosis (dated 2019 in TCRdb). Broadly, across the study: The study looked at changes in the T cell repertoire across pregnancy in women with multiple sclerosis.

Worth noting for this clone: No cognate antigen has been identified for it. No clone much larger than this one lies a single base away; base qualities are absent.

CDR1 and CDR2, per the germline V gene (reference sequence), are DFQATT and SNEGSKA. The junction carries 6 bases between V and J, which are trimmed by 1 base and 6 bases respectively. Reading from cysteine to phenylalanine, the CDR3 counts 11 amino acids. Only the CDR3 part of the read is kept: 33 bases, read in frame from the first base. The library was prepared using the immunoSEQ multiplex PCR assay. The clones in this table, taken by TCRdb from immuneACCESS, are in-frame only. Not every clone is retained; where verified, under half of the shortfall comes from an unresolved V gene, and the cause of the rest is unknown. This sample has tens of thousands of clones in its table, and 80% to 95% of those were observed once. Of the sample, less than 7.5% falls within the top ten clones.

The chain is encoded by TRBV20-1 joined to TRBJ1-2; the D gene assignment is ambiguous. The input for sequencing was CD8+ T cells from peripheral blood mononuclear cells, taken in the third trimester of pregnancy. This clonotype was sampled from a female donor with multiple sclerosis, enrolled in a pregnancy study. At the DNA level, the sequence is TGCAGTGCTAGAGTAGCAGATGGCTACACCTTC. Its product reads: CSARVADGYTF.